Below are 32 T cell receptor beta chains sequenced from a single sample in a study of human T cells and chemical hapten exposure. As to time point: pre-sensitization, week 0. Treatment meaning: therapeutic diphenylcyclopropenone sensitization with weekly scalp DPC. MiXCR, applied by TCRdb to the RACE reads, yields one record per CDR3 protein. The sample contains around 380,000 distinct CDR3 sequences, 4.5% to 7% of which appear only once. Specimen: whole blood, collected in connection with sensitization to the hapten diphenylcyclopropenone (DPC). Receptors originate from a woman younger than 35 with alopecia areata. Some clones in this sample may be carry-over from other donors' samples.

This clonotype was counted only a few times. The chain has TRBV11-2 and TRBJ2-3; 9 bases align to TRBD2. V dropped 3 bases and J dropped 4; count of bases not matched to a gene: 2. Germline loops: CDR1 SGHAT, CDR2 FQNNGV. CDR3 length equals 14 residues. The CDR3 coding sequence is TGTGCCAGCAGCTTCCTAGCGGGGTCAGATACGCAGTATTTT. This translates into CASSFLAGSDTQYF.

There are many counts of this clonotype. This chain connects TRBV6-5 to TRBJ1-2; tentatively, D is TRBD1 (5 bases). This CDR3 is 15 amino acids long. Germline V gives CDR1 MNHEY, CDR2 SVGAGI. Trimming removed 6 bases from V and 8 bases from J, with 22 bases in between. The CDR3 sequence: CASSRRNIQGGGYTF. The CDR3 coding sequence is TGTGCCAGCAGCAGAAGAAATATCCAGGGCGGAGGCTACACCTTC.

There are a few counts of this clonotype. The CDR3, as DNA: TGTGCCAGCAGCTTAATGCAGATACGATACCTTCAGAGCACTGAAGCTTTCTTT. It specifies CASSLMQIRYLQSTEAFF. The chain has TRBV11-2 and TRBJ1-1; the D is unclear. V lost 2 bases and J 4 bases, leaving 23 bases between the germline ends. The CDR3 consists of 18 residues. The germline CDR1 and CDR2 sequences are SGHAT and FQNNGV.

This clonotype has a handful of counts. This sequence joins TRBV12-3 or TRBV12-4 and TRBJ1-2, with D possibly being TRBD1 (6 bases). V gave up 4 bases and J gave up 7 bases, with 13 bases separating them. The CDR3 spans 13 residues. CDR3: CASSYLRGIGYTF. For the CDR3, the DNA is TGTGCCAGCAGTTATCTCAGGGGCATTGGCTACACCTTC.

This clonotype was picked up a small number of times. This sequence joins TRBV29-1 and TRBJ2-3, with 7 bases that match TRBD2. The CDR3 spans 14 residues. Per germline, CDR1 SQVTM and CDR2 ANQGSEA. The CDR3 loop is CSLIGGGGTDTQYF. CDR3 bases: TGCAGTCTAATTGGCGGGGGTGGAACAGATACGCAGTATTTT.

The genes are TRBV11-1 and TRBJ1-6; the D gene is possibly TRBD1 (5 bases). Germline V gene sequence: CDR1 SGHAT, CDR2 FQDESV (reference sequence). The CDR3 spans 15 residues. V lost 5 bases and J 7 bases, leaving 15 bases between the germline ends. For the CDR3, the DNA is TGTGCCAGCAGCCCGGGACTGCCATTGAATTCACCCCTCCACTTT. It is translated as CASSPGLPLNSPLHF.

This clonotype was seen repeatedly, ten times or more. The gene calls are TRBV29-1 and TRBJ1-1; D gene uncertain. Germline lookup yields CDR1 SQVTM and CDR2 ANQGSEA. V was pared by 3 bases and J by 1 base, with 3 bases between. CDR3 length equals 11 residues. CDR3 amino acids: CSVEGNTEAFF. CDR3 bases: TGCAGCGTTGAGGGGAACACTGAAGCTTTCTTT. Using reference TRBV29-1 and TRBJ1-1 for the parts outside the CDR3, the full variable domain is SAVISQKPSRDICQRGTSLTIQCQVDSQVTMMFWYRQQPGQSLTLIATANQGSEATYESGFVIDKFPISRPNLTFSTLTVSNMSPEDSSIYLCSVEGNTEAFFGQGTRLTVV.

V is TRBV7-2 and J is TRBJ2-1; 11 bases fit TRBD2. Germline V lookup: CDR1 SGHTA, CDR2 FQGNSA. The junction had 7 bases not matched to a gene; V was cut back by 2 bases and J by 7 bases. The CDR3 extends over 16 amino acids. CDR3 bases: TGTGCCAGCAGCTTAACTAGCGGGGGTGTTTCTAATGAGCAGTTCTTC. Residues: CASSLTSGGVSNEQFF. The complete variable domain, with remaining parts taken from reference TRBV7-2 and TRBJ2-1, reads GAGVSQSPSNKVTEKGKDVELRCDPISGHTALYWYRQSLGQGLEFLIYFQGNSAPDKSGLPSDRFSAERTGGSVSTLTIQRTQQEDSAVYLCASSLTSGGVSNEQFFGPGTRLTVL.

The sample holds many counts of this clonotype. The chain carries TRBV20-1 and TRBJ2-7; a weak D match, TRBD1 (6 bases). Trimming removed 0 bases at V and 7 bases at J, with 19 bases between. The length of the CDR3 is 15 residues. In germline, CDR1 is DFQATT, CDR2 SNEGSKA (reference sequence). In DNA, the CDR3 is TGCAGTGCTAGAGACGAGACAGGTGAAAGGGAGGAGCAGTACTTC. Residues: CSARDETGEREEQYF.

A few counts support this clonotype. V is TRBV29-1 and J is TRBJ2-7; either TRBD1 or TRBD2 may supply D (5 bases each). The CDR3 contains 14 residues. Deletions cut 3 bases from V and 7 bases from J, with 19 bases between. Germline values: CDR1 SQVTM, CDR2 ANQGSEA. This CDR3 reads CSVDVAGWDREQYF. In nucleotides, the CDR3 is TGCAGCGTTGATGTGGCAGGGTGGGACCGGGAGCAGTACTTC.

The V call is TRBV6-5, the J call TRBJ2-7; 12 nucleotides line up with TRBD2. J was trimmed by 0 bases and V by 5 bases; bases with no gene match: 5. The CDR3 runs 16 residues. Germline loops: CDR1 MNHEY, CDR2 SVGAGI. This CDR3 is CASSKLAGGLSYEQYF. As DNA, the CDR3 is TGTGCCAGCAGTAAACTAGCGGGGGGCCTCTCCTACGAGCAGTACTTC.

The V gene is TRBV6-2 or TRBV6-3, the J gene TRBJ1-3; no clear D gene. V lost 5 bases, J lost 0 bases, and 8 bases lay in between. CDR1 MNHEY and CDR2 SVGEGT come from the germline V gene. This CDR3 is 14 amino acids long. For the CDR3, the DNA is TGTGCCAGCAGTGCAGTCCTCTCTGGAAACACCATATATTTT. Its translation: CASSAVLSGNTIYF.

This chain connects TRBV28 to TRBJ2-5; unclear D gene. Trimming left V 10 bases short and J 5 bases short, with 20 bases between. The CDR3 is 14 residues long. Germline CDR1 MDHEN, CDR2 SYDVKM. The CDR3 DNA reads TGTGCCACCTCAAACAGACTCCTGGGGGAGACCCAGTACTTC. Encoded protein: CATSNRLLGETQYF.

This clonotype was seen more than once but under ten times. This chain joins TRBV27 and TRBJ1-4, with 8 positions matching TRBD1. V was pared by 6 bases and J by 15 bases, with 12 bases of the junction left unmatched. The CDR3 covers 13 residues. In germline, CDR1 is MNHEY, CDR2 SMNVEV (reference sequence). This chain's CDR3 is CASSPTSRDRLFF. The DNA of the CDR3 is TGTGCCAGCAGCCCGACATCCCGGGACAGGTTGTTTTTT.

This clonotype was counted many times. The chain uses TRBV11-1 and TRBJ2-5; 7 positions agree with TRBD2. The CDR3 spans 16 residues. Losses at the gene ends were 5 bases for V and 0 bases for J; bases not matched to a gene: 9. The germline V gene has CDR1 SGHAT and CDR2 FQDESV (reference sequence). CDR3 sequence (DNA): TGTGCCAGCAGCCTTCGACGCCGGGGGGACCAAGAGACCCAGTACTTC. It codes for CASSLRRRGDQETQYF.

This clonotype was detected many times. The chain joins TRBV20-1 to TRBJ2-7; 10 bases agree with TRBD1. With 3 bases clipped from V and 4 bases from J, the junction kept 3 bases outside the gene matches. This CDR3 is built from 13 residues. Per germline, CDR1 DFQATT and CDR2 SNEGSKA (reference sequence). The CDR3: CSASRDRGYEQYF. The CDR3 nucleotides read TGCAGTGCTAGCCGGGACAGGGGTTACGAGCAGTACTTC.

In DNA form, the CDR3 reads TGTGCCAGCAGCTTCCAACGCACAGATACGCAGTATTTT. This encodes CASSFQRTDTQYF. The J gene is TRBJ2-3, the V gene TRBV13, with no clear D. The V end was cut by 3 bases, the J end by 1 base, with 5 bases between. Germline values: CDR1 PRHDT, CDR2 FYEKMQ (reference sequence). The CDR3 spans 13 residues.

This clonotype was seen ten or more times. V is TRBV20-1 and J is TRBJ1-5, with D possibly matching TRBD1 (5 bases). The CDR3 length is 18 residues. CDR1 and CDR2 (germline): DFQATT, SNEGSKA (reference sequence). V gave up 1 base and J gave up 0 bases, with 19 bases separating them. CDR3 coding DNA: TGCAGTGCTAGAGCGGGTGGACCCAGGGCATATAGCAATCAGCCCCAGCATTTT. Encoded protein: CSARAGGPRAYSNQPQHF.

The CDR3 spells CASTQTRAQETQYF. CDR3 in DNA: TGCGCCAGCACCCAGACGAGGGCCCAAGAGACCCAGTACTTC. The chain uses TRBV5-1 and TRBJ2-5, with D maybe TRBD2 (5 bases). The germline V gene has CDR1 SGHRS and CDR2 YFSETQ. CDR3 length equals 14 residues. The V gene lost 6 bases and the J gene lost 1 base, with 13 bases spanning the gap.

CDR3 protein: CASSPSRGQLNTEAFF. In DNA form, the CDR3 reads TGTGCCAGCAGTCCGAGTCGGGGACAGCTGAACACTGAAGCTTTCTTT. This chain uses TRBV28 with TRBJ1-1; 7 bases are shared with TRBD1. The germline V gene has CDR1 MDHEN and CDR2 SYDVKM. The CDR3 consists of 16 residues. Unmatched junction bases numbered 9, after V lost 5 bases and J lost 0 bases. Using reference TRBV28 and TRBJ1-1 for the parts outside the CDR3, the full variable domain is DVKVTQSSRYLVKRTGEKVFLECVQDMDHENMFWYRQDPGLGLRLIYFSYDVKMKEKGDIPEGYSVSREKKERFSLILESASTNQTSMYLCASSPSRGQLNTEAFFGQGTRLTVV.

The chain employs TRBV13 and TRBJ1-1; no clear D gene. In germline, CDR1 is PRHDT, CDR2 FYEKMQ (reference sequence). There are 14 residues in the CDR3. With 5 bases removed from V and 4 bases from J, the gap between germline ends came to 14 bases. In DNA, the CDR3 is TGTGCCAGCAGCCTCCCCCGCTCGGGCACTGAAGCTTTCTTT. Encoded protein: CASSLPRSGTEAFF.

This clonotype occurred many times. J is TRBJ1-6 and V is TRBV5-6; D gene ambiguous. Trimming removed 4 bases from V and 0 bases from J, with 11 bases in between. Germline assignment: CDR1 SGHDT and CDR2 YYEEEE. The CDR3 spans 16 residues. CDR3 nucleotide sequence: TGTGCCAGCAGCGGCGATGGGGACTCCTATAATTCACCCCTCCACTTT. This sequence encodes CASSGDGDSYNSPLHF.

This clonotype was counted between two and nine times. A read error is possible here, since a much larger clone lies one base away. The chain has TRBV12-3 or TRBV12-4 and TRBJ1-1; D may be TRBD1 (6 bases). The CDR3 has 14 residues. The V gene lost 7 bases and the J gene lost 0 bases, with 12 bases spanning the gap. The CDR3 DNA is TGTGCCAGCAACCCGACAGGATTGAACACTGAAGCTTTCTTT. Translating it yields CASNPTGLNTEAFF.

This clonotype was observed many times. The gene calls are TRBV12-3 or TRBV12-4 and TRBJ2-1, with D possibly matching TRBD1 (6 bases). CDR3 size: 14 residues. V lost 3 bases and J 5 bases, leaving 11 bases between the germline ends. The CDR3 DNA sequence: TGTGCCAGCAGTTTCGGGACAAATAACAATGAGCAGTTCTTC. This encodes CASSFGTNNNEQFF.

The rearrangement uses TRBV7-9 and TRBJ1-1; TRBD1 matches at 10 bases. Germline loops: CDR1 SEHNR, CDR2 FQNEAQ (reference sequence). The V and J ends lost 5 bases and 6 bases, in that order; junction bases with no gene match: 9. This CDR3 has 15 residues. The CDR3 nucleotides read TGTGCCAGCAGCGCCACCCGGGACAGGGGATCTGAAGCTTTCTTT. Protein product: CASSATRDRGSEAFF.

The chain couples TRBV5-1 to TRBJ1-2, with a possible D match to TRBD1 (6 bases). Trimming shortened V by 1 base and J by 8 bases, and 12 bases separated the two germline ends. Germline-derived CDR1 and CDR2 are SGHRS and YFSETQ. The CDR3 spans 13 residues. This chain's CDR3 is CASSLTGTSGYTF. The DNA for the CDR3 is TGCGCCAGCAGCTTGACAGGGACGTCCGGCTACACCTTC.

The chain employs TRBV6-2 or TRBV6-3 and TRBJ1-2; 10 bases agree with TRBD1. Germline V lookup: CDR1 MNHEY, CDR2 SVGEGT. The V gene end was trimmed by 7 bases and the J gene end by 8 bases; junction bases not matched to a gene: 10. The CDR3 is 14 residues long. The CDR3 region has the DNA TGTGCCAGCAATACCCCGGGACAGGGGTCCGGCTACACCTTC. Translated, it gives CASNTPGQGSGYTF.

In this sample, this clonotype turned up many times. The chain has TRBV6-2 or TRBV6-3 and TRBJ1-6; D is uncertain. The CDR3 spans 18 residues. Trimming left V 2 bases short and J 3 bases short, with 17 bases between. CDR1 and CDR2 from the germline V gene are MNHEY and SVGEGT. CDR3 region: CASSYHELFQDYNSPLHF. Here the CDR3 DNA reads TGTGCCAGCAGTTACCACGAGCTCTTCCAGGACTATAATTCACCCCTCCACTTT.

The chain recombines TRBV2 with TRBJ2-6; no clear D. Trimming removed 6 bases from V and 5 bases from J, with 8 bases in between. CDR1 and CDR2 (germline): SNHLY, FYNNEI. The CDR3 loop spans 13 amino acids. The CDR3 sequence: CASSPLRANVLTF. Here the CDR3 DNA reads TGTGCCAGCAGCCCCTTAAGGGCCAACGTCCTGACTTTC.

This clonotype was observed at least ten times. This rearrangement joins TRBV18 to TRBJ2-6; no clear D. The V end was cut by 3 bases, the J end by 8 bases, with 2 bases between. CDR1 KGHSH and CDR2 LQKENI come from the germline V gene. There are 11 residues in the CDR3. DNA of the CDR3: TGTGCCAGCTCACCTTCCAACGTCCTGACTTTC. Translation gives CASSPSNVLTF. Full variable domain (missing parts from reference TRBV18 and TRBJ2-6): NAGVMQNPRHLVRRRGQEARLRCSPMKGHSHVYWYRQLPEEGLKFMVYLQKENIIDESGMPKERFSAEFPKEGPSILRIQQVVRGDSAAYFCASSPSNVLTFGAGSRLTVL.

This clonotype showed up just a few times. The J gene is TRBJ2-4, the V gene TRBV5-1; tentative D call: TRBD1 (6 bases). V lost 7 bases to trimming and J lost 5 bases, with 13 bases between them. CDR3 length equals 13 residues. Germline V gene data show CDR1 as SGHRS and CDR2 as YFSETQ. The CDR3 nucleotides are TGCGCCAGCGGGGACAACTTCCAAAACATTCAGTACTTC. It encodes CASGDNFQNIQYF.

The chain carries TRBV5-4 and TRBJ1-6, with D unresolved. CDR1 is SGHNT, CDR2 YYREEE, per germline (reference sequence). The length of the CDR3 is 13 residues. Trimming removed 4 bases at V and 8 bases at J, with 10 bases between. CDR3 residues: CASSRGSDSPLHF. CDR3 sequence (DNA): TGTGCCAGCAGCCGGGGTTCTGATTCACCCCTCCACTTT.